This entry features one T cell receptor beta chain sequence. The junction differs from germline at one of its ends, possibly a read error. The data are from a study of blood T cell repertoires in COVID-19. Overall study context: Some COVID-19 samples were acute and others convalescent; all came from the United States, Italy and Spain.

Per the original data handling: Nucleated cell number was recorded as an estimate derived from reference gene primer amplification. This table comes from immunoSEQ multiplex PCR, and its TCRdb copy is limited to in-frame clones, with some not included. The DNA gave D and trimming, while V, J and clone size come from that table. The sample lists 87,000 or so clones, 75% to 90% occurring once. This CDR3 has 13 residues. The germline V gene has CDR1 SSHAT and CDR2 FNYEAQ (reference sequence). The sequenced sample was peripheral blood. This clonotype originated in a woman older than 75 with active or convalescent COVID-19. The V and J genes are TRBV7-7 and TRBJ2-1, with D tentatively TRBD2 (5 bases). CDR3 protein: CASSLRGPDEQFF. In nucleotides, the CDR3 is TGTGCTAGCAGCCTCCGAGGGCCGGATGAGCAGTTCTTC.